These 2 T cell receptor beta chains were sequenced from one sample in a study of sequential checkpoint blockade in melanoma. Sequencing used immunoSEQ multiplex PCR; TCRdb keeps in-frame clones, though not all of them. The profile covers approximately 8,800 clones, with roughly 24% appearing a single time and around 14% taken by the ten largest. Treatment described: randomized to nivolumab then ipilimumab (arm A) or the reverse (arm B). The material was tumor tissue (inferred from file names), obtained from a patient given nivolumab and ipilimumab in sequence. The receptors stem from a human donor with melanoma.

The rearrangement joins TRBV19 to TRBJ1-1, with 8 positions matching TRBD1. This CDR3 contains 13 residues. Germline V gene sequence: CDR1 LNHDA, CDR2 SQIVND (reference sequence). V trimming: 9 bases; J trimming: 5 bases; junction bases outside the gene matches: 8. Here the CDR3 reads CASRLTGGTEAFF. Here the CDR3 DNA reads TGTGCCAGCCGGTTAACAGGGGGAACTGAAGCTTTCTTT. The full variable domain, with the rest looked up from reference TRBV19 and TRBJ1-1, is DGGITQSPKYLFRKEGQNVTLSCEQNLNHDAMYWYRQDPGQGLRLIYYSQIVNDFQKGDIAEGYSVSREKKESFPLTVTSAQKNPTAFYLCASRLTGGTEAFFGQGTRLTVV.

This clone has more than one count but fewer than ten. The chain links TRBV28 to TRBJ1-1; 9 bases align to TRBD1. CDR1 MDHEN and CDR2 SYDVKM come from the germline V gene. This CDR3 has 16 residues. The V segment lost 3 bases and the J segment 1 base; nucleotides outside the gene matches: 6. CDR3 DNA sequence: TGTGCCAGCAGTTTCGCCACGGGACAGGGGAACACTGAAGCTTTCTTT. Amino acids: CASSFATGQGNTEAFF.